The T cell receptor (beta chain) under discussion was sequenced for a study of T cells in Graves' hyperthyroidism and ophthalmopathy. V trimming: 5 bases; J trimming: 3 bases; junction bases outside the gene matches: 9. The CDR3 has 15 amino acids. Amplification yielded TCR beta CDR3 regions, with RNA transcripts as the source. TCR CDR3 underwent first-round RT-PCR with the HTBI primer set. TCRdb processed the multiplex PCR reads anew with MiXCR; each CDR3 protein has one entry. The data contain more than 450,000 distinct CDR3 sequences, less than 20% of them singletons. The chain combines TRBV12-3 or TRBV12-4 with TRBJ1-1; 7 nucleotides align to TRBD1. Sequencing was carried out using blood. This sequence was found in a middle-aged man with Graves' ophthalmopathy. In DNA, the CDR3 is TGTGCCAGCAGTCAGCAGGGGGGGGCGTACACTGAAGCTTTCTTT. Amino acids: CASSQQGGAYTEAFF.